The 18 T cell receptor beta chains below all came from one sample that was sequenced in a study of CD8 T cells in ankylosing spondylitis. Each CDR3 protein gets one entry after TCRdb re-called the 5' RACE reads with MiXCR. The table lists roughly 300,000 distinct CDR3 sequences, 8% of them singletons. Notes on the study in general: Seemingly distinctive of ankylosing spondylitis blood was a TCR beta motif formed by eight highly homologous variants.

Their target antigens are unknown. The sample was blood, either unsorted or a sorted T cell fraction (not recorded which). The receptors come from a male donor with ankylosing spondylitis.

The chain couples TRBV20-1 to TRBJ2-5; possibly TRBD1 or TRBD2 for D (6 bases each). Per germline, CDR1 DFQATT and CDR2 SNEGSKA (reference sequence). Trimming took 1 base from V and 7 from J, leaving 16 bases between them. This CDR3 is 14 amino acids long. CDR3 in amino acids: CSARGWGASVTQYF. In DNA form, the CDR3 reads TGCAGTGCTAGAGGTTGGGGGGCGTCGGTGACCCAGTACTTC.

A single count supports this clonotype. The chain employs TRBV7-6 and TRBJ2-7; 9 nucleotides line up with TRBD1. CDR1 and CDR2 from the germline V gene are SGHVS and FNYEAQ. After removal of 5 bases from V and 2 bases from J, the junction contained 7 bases not matched to a gene. This CDR3 is built from 15 residues. CDR3 nucleotide sequence: TGTGCCAGCAGCGCAAGACAGGGGGGCACCTACGAGCAGTACTTC. Translation gives CASSARQGGTYEQYF.

The chain combines TRBV18 with TRBJ2-2, with 8 bases matching TRBD1. This CDR3 has 18 residues. CDR1 KGHSH and CDR2 LQKENI come from the germline V gene. Trimming took 4 bases from V and 0 from J; bases not matched to a gene: 10. CDR3 in amino acids: CASSQTNQGQANTGELFF. CDR3 in DNA: TGTGCCAGCTCACAGACAAATCAGGGACAGGCGAACACCGGGGAGCTGTTTTTT. Full variable domain (rest looked up from reference TRBV18 and TRBJ2-2): NAGVMQNPRHLVRRRGQEARLRCSPMKGHSHVYWYRQLPEEGLKFMVYLQKENIIDESGMPKERFSAEFPKEGPSILRIQQVVRGDSAAYFCASSQTNQGQANTGELFFGEGSRLTVL.

In this sample, this clonotype turned up many times. The rearrangement uses TRBV12-3 or TRBV12-4 and TRBJ2-1; D is perhaps TRBD2 (6 bases). CDR3 length: 16 amino acids. With 5 bases removed from V and 6 bases from J, the gap between germline ends came to 20 bases. In DNA, the CDR3 is TGTGCCAGCAGTCTGGGCAGACTAGAACGCGGCAATGAGCAGTTCTTC. This gives the protein CASSLGRLERGNEQFF.

This chain links TRBV7-9 with TRBJ2-1, with 9 bases identical to TRBD2. J was trimmed by 4 bases and V by 2 bases; bases with no gene match: 9. Germline lookup yields CDR1 SEHNR and CDR2 FQNEAQ (reference sequence). This CDR3 is built from 17 residues. In DNA form, the CDR3 reads TGTGCCAGCAGCTTAAAGGCTAGCGGGAACCTTTACAATGAGCAGTTCTTC. This translates into CASSLKASGNLYNEQFF.

The sample holds one count of this clonotype. The rearrangement links TRBV27 to TRBJ2-5; 12 bases align to TRBD2. This CDR3 is 16 amino acids long. Per germline, CDR1 MNHEY and CDR2 SMNVEV (reference sequence). V shed 2 bases, J shed 4 bases, and the junction held 5 bases outside the gene matches. The CDR3, as DNA: TGTGCCAGCAGTTTAATTCTAGCGGGAGGGCCAGAGACCCAGTACTTC. It translates to CASSLILAGGPETQYF.

Of note for this clonotype: The conserved closing phenylalanine or tryptophan is absent in this CDR3, likely reflecting a read error. The CDR3 is CASSLRGEQFL. The CDR3 nucleotides are TGTGCCAGCAGCCTCCGGGGGGAACAGTTCTTA. The J gene is TRBJ2-1, the V gene TRBV7-2; the match to TRBD2 covers 7 bases. The CDR3 loop spans 11 amino acids. V lost 5 bases, J lost 13 bases, and 5 bases stayed unmatched. Germline V gives CDR1 SGHTA, CDR2 FQGNSA.

This clonotype appeared a few times. The chain recombines TRBV5-1 with TRBJ2-1; D assignment may be TRBD1 or TRBD2 (5 bases each). This CDR3 has 14 amino acids. The germline V gene encodes CDR1 SGHRS and CDR2 YFSETQ. Trimming removed 1 base at V and 5 bases at J, with 10 bases between. The CDR3 nucleotides are TGCGCCAGCAGCTTGCCCGGGGCGGACAATGAGCAGTTCTTC. It specifies CASSLPGADNEQFF.

As regards this clonotype: At one boundary the junction diverges from the germline segment, which might be a read error. This sequence joins TRBV9 and TRBJ2-1; 8 positions match TRBD2. The germline CDR1 and CDR2 sequences are SGDLS and YYNGEE. The CDR3 runs to 15 residues. CDR3 region: CASSPTGTRLNKQFF. DNA of the CDR3: TGTGCCAGCAGCCCCACCGGGACTAGGCTCAATAAGCAGTTCTTC.

V and J are TRBV28 and TRBJ2-7; tentative D call: TRBD2 (5 bases). CDR1 MDHEN and CDR2 SYDVKM come from the germline V gene. Deletions cut 6 bases from V and 3 bases from J, with 12 bases between. There are 13 residues in the CDR3. The CDR3 coding sequence is TGTGCCAGCAGGTCAAGCGGAGTCTACGAGCAGTACTTC. It is translated as CASRSSGVYEQYF.

The rearrangement joins TRBV28 to TRBJ2-5; no clear D gene. This CDR3 comprises 16 residues. Germline CDR1 is MDHEN and CDR2 is SYDVKM. Trimming took off 7 bases at V and 1 base at J, with 19 bases between the two ends. This CDR3 reads CASTRFRRQTQETQYF. The CDR3, as DNA: TGTGCCAGCACCAGATTCCGGAGACAAACCCAAGAGACCCAGTACTTC. The variable domain in full, with the rest retrieved from reference TRBV28 and TRBJ2-5, is DVKVTQSSRYLVKRTGEKVFLECVQDMDHENMFWYRQDPGLGLRLIYFSYDVKMKEKGDIPEGYSVSREKKERFSLILESASTNQTSMYLCASTRFRRQTQETQYFGPGTRLLVL.

The chain recombines TRBV28 with TRBJ2-3; no clear D gene. The CDR3 spans 14 residues. CDR1 MDHEN and CDR2 SYDVKM come from the germline V gene. Trimming shortened V by 2 bases and J by 4 bases, and 10 bases separated the two germline ends. CDR3 in amino acids: CASSLPGSPDTQYF. The CDR3 coding sequence is TGTGCCAGCAGTTTACCTGGAAGTCCAGATACGCAGTATTTT.

The chain uses TRBV9 and TRBJ2-1; D may be TRBD2 (7 bases). V lost 3 bases, J lost 7 bases, and 20 bases lay in between. The CDR3 covers 16 residues. The germline CDR1 and CDR2 sequences are SGDLS and YYNGEE. As DNA, the CDR3 is TGTGCCAGCAGCGACCCCGGGGGGACATTTGGGAATGAGCAGTTCTTC. Its translation is CASSDPGGTFGNEQFF.

The chain carries TRBV7-9 and TRBJ1-3; D might be TRBD1 (6 bases). Germline lookup yields CDR1 SEHNR and CDR2 FQNEAQ (reference sequence). With 5 bases removed from V and 0 bases from J, the gap between germline ends came to 14 bases. The CDR3 has 16 residues. As DNA, the CDR3 is TGTGCCAGCAGCAAGGGGGGGACATCCTCTGGAAACACCATATATTTT. It translates to CASSKGGTSSGNTIYF.

This clonotype was observed a few times. The rearrangement joins TRBV9 to TRBJ2-1; unclear D gene. V was pared by 0 bases and J by 7 bases, with 11 bases between. Germline V gene lookup returns CDR1 SGDLS and CDR2 YYNGEE. CDR3 length equals 14 residues. The CDR3: CASSVGPPQNEQFF. CDR3 DNA: TGTGCCAGCAGCGTAGGCCCACCACAAAATGAGCAGTTCTTC.

The table lists this clonotype with many counts. This chain joins TRBV7-9 and TRBJ2-1; D gene ambiguous. There are 11 residues in the CDR3. V was pared by 3 bases and J by 6 bases, with 3 bases between. The V gene's germline CDR1 is SEHNR and CDR2 FQNEAQ (reference sequence). CDR3 in DNA: TGTGCCAGCAGCTTCCTCAATGAGCAGTTCTTC. Translating gives CASSFLNEQFF.

The chain combines TRBV9 with TRBJ2-1, with D perhaps matching TRBD2 (5 bases). The CDR3 runs to 15 residues. The V end lost 0 bases, the J end lost 6 bases, and 13 bases lay between the germline ends. CDR1 SGDLS and CDR2 YYNGEE come from the germline V gene. DNA for the CDR3: TGTGCCAGCAGCGTAGATCAGCGGAAGACCAATGAGCAGTTCTTC. Translation gives CASSVDQRKTNEQFF.

Only a few counts were recorded for this clonotype. The chain has TRBV10-3 and TRBJ1-5; weak D call: TRBD1 (5 bases). CDR1 and CDR2 (germline): ENHRY, SYGVKD. The CDR3 runs 17 residues. Trimming took off 2 bases at V and 6 bases at J, with 20 bases between the two ends. CDR3 protein: CAISENGDPGFRQPQHF. In DNA form, the CDR3 reads TGTGCCATCAGTGAGAATGGGGACCCTGGCTTCCGTCAGCCCCAGCATTTT.